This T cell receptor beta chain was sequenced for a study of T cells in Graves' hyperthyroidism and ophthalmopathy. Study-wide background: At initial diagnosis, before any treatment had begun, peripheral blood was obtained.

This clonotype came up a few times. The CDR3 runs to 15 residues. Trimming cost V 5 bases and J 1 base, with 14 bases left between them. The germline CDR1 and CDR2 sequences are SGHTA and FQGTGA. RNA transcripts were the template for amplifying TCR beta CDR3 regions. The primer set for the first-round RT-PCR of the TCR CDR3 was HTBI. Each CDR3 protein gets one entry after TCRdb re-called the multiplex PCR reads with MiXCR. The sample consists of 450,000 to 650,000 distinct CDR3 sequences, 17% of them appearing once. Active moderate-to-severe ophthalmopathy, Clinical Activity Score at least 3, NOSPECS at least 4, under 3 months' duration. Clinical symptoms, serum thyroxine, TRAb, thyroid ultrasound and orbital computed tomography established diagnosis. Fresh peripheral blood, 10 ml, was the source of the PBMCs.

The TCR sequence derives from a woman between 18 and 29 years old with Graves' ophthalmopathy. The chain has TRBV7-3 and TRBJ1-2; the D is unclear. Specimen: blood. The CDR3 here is CASSRDPGSNYGYTF. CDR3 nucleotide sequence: TGTGCCAGCAGCCGCGACCCAGGCAGTAACTATGGCTACACCTTC. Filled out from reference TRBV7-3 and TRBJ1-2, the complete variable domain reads GAGVSQTPSNKVTEKGKYVELRCDPISGHTALYWYRQSLGQGPEFLIYFQGTGAADDSGLPNDRFFAVRPEGSVSTLKIQRTERGDSAVYLCASSRDPGSNYGYTFGSGTRLTVV.